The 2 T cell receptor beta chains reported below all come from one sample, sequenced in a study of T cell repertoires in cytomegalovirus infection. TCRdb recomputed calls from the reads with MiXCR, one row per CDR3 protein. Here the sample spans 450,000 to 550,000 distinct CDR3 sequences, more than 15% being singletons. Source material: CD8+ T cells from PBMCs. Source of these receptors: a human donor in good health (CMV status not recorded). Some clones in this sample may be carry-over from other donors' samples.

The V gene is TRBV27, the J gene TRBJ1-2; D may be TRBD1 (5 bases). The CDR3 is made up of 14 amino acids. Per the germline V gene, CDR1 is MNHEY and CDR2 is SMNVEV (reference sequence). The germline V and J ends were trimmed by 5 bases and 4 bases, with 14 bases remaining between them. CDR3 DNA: TGTGCCAGCAGTCTAAGGGGAGGCTCCTATGGCTACACCTTC. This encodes CASSLRGGSYGYTF.

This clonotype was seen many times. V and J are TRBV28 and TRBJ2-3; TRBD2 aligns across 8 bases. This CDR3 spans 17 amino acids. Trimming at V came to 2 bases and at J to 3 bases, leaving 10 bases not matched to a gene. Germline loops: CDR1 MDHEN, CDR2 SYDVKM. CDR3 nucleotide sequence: TGTGCCAGCAGTTTAGTAACGGGAGGGTGGTCGACAGATACGCAGTATTTT. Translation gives CASSLVTGGWSTDTQYF.